These 7 T cell receptor beta chains were sequenced from one sample in a study of blood T cell repertoires in COVID-19. Clones were read by immunoSEQ multiplex PCR, and TCRdb kept only the in-frame ones, dropping some. The sample records around 190,000 clones, 88% being singletons. The sequencing sample was made of peripheral blood. The receptor source for this set is a human donor in a cohort sampled during active COVID-19.

The chain recombines TRBV7-9 with TRBJ2-3; unclear D gene. In germline, CDR1 is SEHNR, CDR2 FQNEAQ (reference sequence). V was pared by 0 bases and J by 4 bases, with 11 bases between. This CDR3 comprises 15 residues. This CDR3 is CASSLAAAVADTQYF. For the CDR3, the DNA is TGTGCCAGCAGCTTAGCTGCGGCAGTGGCAGATACGCAGTATTTT.

J is TRBJ1-4 and V is TRBV6-5; 8 bases line up with TRBD1. In germline, CDR1 is MNHEY, CDR2 SVGAGI. The length of the CDR3 is 15 residues. V lost 5 bases and J lost 10; bases outside the gene matches: 12. The CDR3 loop reads CASSMGQAYGGKLFF. CDR3 nucleotides: TGTGCCAGCAGTATGGGACAGGCTTACGGGGGAAAACTGTTTTTT.

The chain links TRBV14 to TRBJ1-4; tentatively, D is TRBD1 (5 bases). Trimming removed 5 bases from V and 3 bases from J, with 16 bases in between. Per the germline V gene, CDR1 is SGHDN and CDR2 is FVKESK. The CDR3 spans 16 residues. The CDR3 protein is CASSLPRGRANEKLFF. The CDR3 DNA reads as TGTGCCAGCAGCTTACCCCGGGGGAGGGCTAATGAAAAACTGTTTTTT.

This clone has a handful of counts. The rearrangement uses TRBV7-2 and TRBJ1-4, with a weak D call TRBD1 (5 bases). Trimming pared 2 bases from V and 6 bases from J, leaving 10 bases between. The CDR3 is 14 amino acids. Germline CDR1 SGHTA, CDR2 FQGNSA. CDR3: CASSLLGPDEKLFF. The CDR3 DNA reads as TGTGCCAGCAGCTTATTGGGGCCCGATGAAAAACTGTTTTTT.

This chain connects TRBV5-6 to TRBJ2-3, with D possibly being TRBD1 (5 bases). V was shortened by 3 bases and J by 3 bases, with 11 bases between the two germline ends. The germline V gene encodes CDR1 SGHDT and CDR2 YYEEEE. The CDR3 consists of 14 residues. The CDR3 is CASSSTQGTDTQYF. CDR3 nucleotides: TGTGCCAGCAGCTCCACCCAGGGAACAGATACGCAGTATTTT.

The chain uses TRBV18 and TRBJ1-1; 8 bases are a match to TRBD1. V shed 5 bases and J 6 bases; nucleotides not matched to a gene: 8. CDR3 length equals 14 residues. Looked up from germline, CDR1 is KGHSH and CDR2 is LQKENI. The CDR3 loop reads CASSTDRVGAEAFF. For the CDR3, the DNA is TGTGCCAGCTCAACGGACAGGGTAGGGGCTGAAGCTTTCTTT.

V usage is TRBV6-5 and J usage is TRBJ2-1; 9 bases fit TRBD2. Trimming removed 5 bases from V and 8 bases from J; junction bases left unmatched: 10. The germline V gene encodes CDR1 MNHEY and CDR2 SVGAGI. The CDR3 runs to 15 residues. The CDR3 bases are TGTGCCAGCAGTCCATATAGCGGGGGAGGTGATGAGCAGTTCTTC. Amino acid sequence: CASSPYSGGGDEQFF.